This T cell receptor (beta chain) was identified during a study of PD-1 blockade in classical Hodgkin lymphoma. Study-level results: It was reported that newly diagnosed patients had less baseline TCR diversity than healthy donors.

TCRdb's table, derived via immunoSEQ multiplex PCR, lists solely in-frame clones and lacks some. The sample contains tens of thousands of clones, roughly 89% of which appear only once. This CDR3 is built from 11 residues. Trimming cost V 4 bases and J 11 bases, with 8 bases left between them. The germline gives CDR1 LNHDA, CDR2 SQIVND (reference sequence). Relapse after autologous stem cell transplantation occurred in every patient, and brentuximab vedotin exposure varied. A word on this clone: Its specificity is unknown.

Source: peripheral blood mononuclear cells (PBMCs), taken before the second cycle of nivolumab. The source of this sequence is a human donor with classical Hodgkin lymphoma. This chain uses TRBV19 with TRBJ2-2; D remains unclear. For the CDR3, the DNA is TGTGCCAGTAGTACCGTGCTCGAGCTGTTTTTT. Protein product: CASSTVLELFF. The full variable domain, with the rest looked up from reference TRBV19 and TRBJ2-2, is DGGITQSPKYLFRKEGQNVTLSCEQNLNHDAMYWYRQDPGQGLRLIYYSQIVNDFQKGDIAEGYSVSREKKESFPLTVTSAQKNPTAFYLCASSTVLELFFGEGSRLTVL.